Shown below are 8 T cell receptor beta chains from a single sample sequenced in a study of cytotoxic CD8 clonotypes in ibrutinib-treated CLL. The table came from immunoSEQ multiplex PCR; TCRdb's copy has only in-frame clones and leaves some out. The sample gives roughly 130,000 clones, 80% to 95% of which show up once; about 10% is in the top ten. The sequenced sample was PBMCs, obtained after 12 months of ibrutinib treatment. The receptors here all came from a human donor with chronic lymphocytic leukemia.

This rearrangement joins TRBV27 to TRBJ2-3, with D uncertain. The CDR3 contains 15 residues. The V gene's germline CDR1 is MNHEY and CDR2 SMNVEV (reference sequence). V was clipped by 2 bases and J by 0 bases, with 9 bases between them. The CDR3 loop is CASSLGLTSTDTQYF. CDR3 bases: TGTGCCAGCAGTTTAGGTTTAACTAGCACAGATACGCAGTATTTT.

The chain uses TRBV7-2 and TRBJ1-2; D gene ambiguous. Germline CDR1 reads SGHTA; CDR2 reads FQGNSA. Trimming removed 3 bases from V and 9 bases from J, with 14 bases in between. The CDR3 runs 13 residues. The CDR3 DNA sequence: TGTGCCAGCAGCTTGGGCCCGGTAGAAAGCTACACCTTC. Amino acids: CASSLGPVESYTF.

The chain has TRBV5-6 and TRBJ2-7, with unresolved D. CDR1 SGHDT and CDR2 YYEEEE come from the germline V gene. The V gene lost 6 bases and the J gene lost 2 bases, with 12 bases spanning the gap. The CDR3 is 13 amino acids. The CDR3 loop reads CASIGGNAYEQYF. CDR3 nucleotide sequence: TGTGCCAGCATTGGTGGCAACGCCTACGAGCAGTACTTC. Based on the CDR3 plus reference TRBV5-6 and TRBJ2-7, the full variable domain is DAGVTQSPTHLIKTRGQQVTLRCSPKSGHDTVSWYQQALGQGPQFIFQYYEEEERQRGNFPDRFSGHQFPNYSSELNVNALLLGDSALYLCASIGGNAYEQYFGPGTRLTVT.

The chain recombines TRBV5-1 with TRBJ2-1, with D unclear. The CDR3 extends over 13 amino acids. Germline CDR1 SGHRS, CDR2 YFSETQ. V shed 4 bases and J shed 9 bases, with 14 bases lying between them. In DNA form, the CDR3 reads TGCGCCAGCAGCGTCACTGAGACATTTGAGCAGTTCTTC. As protein: CASSVTETFEQFF.

The rearrangement joins TRBV11-2 to TRBJ2-2; D ambiguous. The CDR3 runs to 17 residues. Trimming cost V 0 bases and J 1 base, with 12 bases left between them. CDR1 SGHAT and CDR2 FQNNGV come from the germline V gene. This CDR3 reads CASSLEALHGNTGELFF. The CDR3 DNA reads TGTGCCAGCAGCTTAGAAGCTTTGCACGGGAACACCGGGGAGCTGTTTTTT.

The chain couples TRBV7-9 to TRBJ1-2, with D possibly matching TRBD1 (5 bases). Germline CDR1 SEHNR, CDR2 FQNEAQ (reference sequence). CDR3 length: 15 amino acids. The V gene lost 5 bases and the J gene lost 4 bases, with 17 bases spanning the gap. CDR3 in amino acids: CASSPQIQGAYGYTF. The CDR3, as DNA: TGTGCCAGCAGCCCCCAGATTCAGGGCGCCTATGGCTACACCTTC.

This chain uses TRBV5-6 with TRBJ2-1; D is unclear. Germline V lookup: CDR1 SGHDT, CDR2 YYEEEE. The CDR3 covers 17 residues. Trimming shortened V by 3 bases and J by 0 bases, and 16 bases separated the two germline ends. In nucleotides, the CDR3 is TGTGCCAGCAGCTCCCCCCTCGGCATAAGCTCCTACAATGAGCAGTTCTTC. Its protein is CASSSPLGISSYNEQFF.

The V and J genes are TRBV28 and TRBJ1-2; possible D gene TRBD1, 6 bases. V was trimmed by 6 bases and J by 2 bases, leaving 13 bases between them. This CDR3 comprises 14 residues. The V gene's germline CDR1 is MDHEN and CDR2 SYDVKM. The CDR3 is CASRTADRNYGYTF. DNA of the CDR3: TGTGCCAGCAGAACTGCGGACAGAAACTATGGCTACACCTTC.